This note documents a single T cell receptor (beta chain) sequence. Its target is not known. This specimen comes from a study of T cell responses to AZD1222 COVID-19 vaccine. Study-wide results and limits: Nearly half of spike-specific TCRs reportedly target unmutated variant regions. Along spike, vaccine-associated CD4 TCRs were found throughout, with dominance at 160-218 and 743-854.

Sequenced by immunoSEQ multiplex PCR; TCRdb stores in-frame clones only, minus some. The sample contains about 140,000 clones, just over 90% of which appear only once. Germline CDR1 MNHEY, CDR2 SVGAGI. The trim removed 6 bases at V and 4 bases at J, leaving 8 bases unmatched. The CDR3 loop spans 14 amino acids. This clonotype was sampled from an adult in good health. The sequenced sample was peripheral blood, obtained on day 0 of AZD1222 vaccination. This sequence joins TRBV6-5 and TRBJ1-1; the match to TRBD1 covers 7 bases. CDR3 DNA sequence: TGTGCCAGCAGACGGGGACAGCCTTCCACTGAAGCTTTCTTT. Translated: CASRRGQPSTEAFF.